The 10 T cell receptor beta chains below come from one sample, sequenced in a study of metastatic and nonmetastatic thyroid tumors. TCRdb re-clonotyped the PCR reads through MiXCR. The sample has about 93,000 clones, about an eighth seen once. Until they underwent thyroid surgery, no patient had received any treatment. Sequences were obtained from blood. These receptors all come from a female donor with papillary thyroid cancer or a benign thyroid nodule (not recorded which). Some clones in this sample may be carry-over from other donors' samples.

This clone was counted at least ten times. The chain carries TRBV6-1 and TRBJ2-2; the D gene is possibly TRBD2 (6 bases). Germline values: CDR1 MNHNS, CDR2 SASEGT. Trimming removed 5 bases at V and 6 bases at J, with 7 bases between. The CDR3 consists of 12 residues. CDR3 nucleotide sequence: TGTGCCAGCAGTTGGGGGGCCGGGGAGCTGTTTTTT. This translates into CASSWGAGELFF.

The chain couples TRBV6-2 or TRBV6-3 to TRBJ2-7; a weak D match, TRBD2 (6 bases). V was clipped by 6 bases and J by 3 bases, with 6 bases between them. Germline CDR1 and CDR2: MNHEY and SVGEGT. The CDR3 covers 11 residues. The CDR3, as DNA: TGTGCCAGCAGGACTAGCTACGAGCAGTACTTC. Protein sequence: CASRTSYEQYF.

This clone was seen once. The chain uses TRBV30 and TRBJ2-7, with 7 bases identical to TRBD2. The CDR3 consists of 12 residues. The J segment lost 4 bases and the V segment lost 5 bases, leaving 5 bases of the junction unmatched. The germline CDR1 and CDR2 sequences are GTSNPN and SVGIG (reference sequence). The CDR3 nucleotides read TGTGCCTGGGGGGGGGAGGGGTACGAGCAGTACTTC. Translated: CAWGGEGYEQYF.

CDR3 bases: TGTGCCAGCACTACCCCCGTTCGGGGGGCTATCGAGCAGTACTTC. This translates into CASTTPVRGAIEQYF. The rearrangement uses TRBV28 and TRBJ2-7; a weak D match, TRBD2 (7 bases). CDR3 size: 15 residues. CDR1 and CDR2 (germline): MDHEN, SYDVKM. V lost 7 bases to trimming and J lost 6 bases, with 22 bases between them.

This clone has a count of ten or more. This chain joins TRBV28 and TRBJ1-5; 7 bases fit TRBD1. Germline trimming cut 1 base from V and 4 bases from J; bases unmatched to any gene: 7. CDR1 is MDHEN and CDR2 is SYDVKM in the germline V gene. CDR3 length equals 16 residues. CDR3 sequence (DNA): TGTGCCAGCAGTTTATTGACAGGGAAAGGGAATCAGCCCCAGCATTTT. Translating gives CASSLLTGKGNQPQHF. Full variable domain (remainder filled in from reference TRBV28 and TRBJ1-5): DVKVTQSSRYLVKRTGEKVFLECVQDMDHENMFWYRQDPGLGLRLIYFSYDVKMKEKGDIPEGYSVSREKKERFSLILESASTNQTSMYLCASSLLTGKGNQPQHFGDGTRLSIL.

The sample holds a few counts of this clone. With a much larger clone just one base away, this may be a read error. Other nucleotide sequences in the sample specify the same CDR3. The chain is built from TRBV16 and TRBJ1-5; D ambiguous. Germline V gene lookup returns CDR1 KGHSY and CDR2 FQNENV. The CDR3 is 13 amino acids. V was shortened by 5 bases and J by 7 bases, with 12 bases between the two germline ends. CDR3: CASSSSLGQPQHF. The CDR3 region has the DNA TGTGCCAGCAGCTCGTCCCTAGGACAGCCCCAGCATTTT.

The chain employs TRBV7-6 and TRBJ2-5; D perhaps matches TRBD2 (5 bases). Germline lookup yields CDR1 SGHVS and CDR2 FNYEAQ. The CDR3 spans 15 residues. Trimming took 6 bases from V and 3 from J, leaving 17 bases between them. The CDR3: CASSPRTSGKETQYF. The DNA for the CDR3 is TGTGCCAGCAGTCCGCGGACCAGCGGTAAAGAGACCCAGTACTTC.

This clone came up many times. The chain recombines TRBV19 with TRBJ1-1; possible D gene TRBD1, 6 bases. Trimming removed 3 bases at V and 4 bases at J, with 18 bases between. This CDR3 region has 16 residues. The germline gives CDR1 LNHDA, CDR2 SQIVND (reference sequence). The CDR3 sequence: CASSIAHRVGGTEAFF. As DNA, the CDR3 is TGTGCCAGTAGTATTGCACACAGGGTTGGGGGCACTGAAGCTTTCTTT.

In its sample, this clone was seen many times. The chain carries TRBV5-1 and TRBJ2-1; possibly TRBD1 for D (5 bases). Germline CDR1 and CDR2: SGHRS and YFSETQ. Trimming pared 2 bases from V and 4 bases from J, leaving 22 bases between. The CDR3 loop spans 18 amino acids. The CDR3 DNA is TGCGCCAGCAGCTTCGGGTGGGTAGGGGAAAAGGGGTACAATGAGCAGTTCTTC. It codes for CASSFGWVGEKGYNEQFF.

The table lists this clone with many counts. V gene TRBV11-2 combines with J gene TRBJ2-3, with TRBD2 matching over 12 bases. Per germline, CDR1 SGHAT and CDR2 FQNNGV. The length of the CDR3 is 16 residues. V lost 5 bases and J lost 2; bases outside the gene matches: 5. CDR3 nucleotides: TGTGCCAGCAGCCGAGGACTAGCGGGGTTCACAGATACGCAGTATTTT. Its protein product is CASSRGLAGFTDTQYF.